These T cell receptor beta chains were read from a single sample in a study of blood T cell repertoires in COVID-19. TCRdb keeps only in-frame clones here, not all; method: immunoSEQ multiplex PCR. The profile shows 35,000 to 50,000 clones, over 75% of them singletons. The sequenced sample was peripheral blood. The receptors derive from a woman between 35 and 50 years old with acute or convalescent COVID-19. Each CDR3 is given with its conserved first and last residue. D genes are given only for firm matches. The size of a clone is reported for some rows only, either as once, few or many, or as a class for expanded clones.

clone size: .; V gene: TRBV7-2; J gene: TRBJ1-2; D gene: TRBD1; CDR3 DNA: TGTGCCAGCAGCTTAGGACGTAATAGGCTGGGACAGCATGGCTACACCTTC; CDR3 protein: CASSLGRNRLGQHGYTF
clone size: .; V gene: TRBV3-1/TRBV3-2; J gene: TRBJ2-5; D gene: TRBD1; CDR3 DNA: TGTGCCAGCAGCCAAGTGGCAATGGGGGACAGAAAAGAGACCCAGTACTTC; CDR3 protein: CASSQVAMGDRKETQYF
clone size: .; V gene: TRBV19; J gene: TRBJ1-2; D gene: TRBD1; CDR3 DNA: TGTGCCAGTAACTCGGACAGGGTAAACTATGGCTACACCTTC; CDR3 protein: CASNSDRVNYGYTF
clone size: few; V gene: TRBV28; J gene: TRBJ2-3; D gene: .; CDR3 DNA: TGTGCCAGCAGTTTATGGGCGGTCGGGGATACGCAGTATTTT; CDR3 protein: CASSLWAVGDTQYF
clone size: .; V gene: TRBV28; J gene: TRBJ1-1; D gene: TRBD1; CDR3 DNA: TGTGCCAGCAGTGAGGACAGGGGGACAACCTTGAACACTGAAGCTTTCTTT; CDR3 protein: CASSEDRGTTLNTEAFF
clone size: .; V gene: TRBV6-6; J gene: TRBJ2-1; D gene: TRBD1; CDR3 DNA: TGTGCCAGCAGGCCACCCGGGACAGGGGACAATGAGCAGTTCTTC; CDR3 protein: CASRPPGTGDNEQFF
clone size: once; V gene: TRBV9; J gene: TRBJ2-3; D gene: .; CDR3 DNA: TGTGCCAGCAGCGTAGGGACTACAGGAAGCACAGATACGCAGTATTTT; CDR3 protein: CASSVGTTGSTDTQYF
clone size: once; V gene: TRBV7-9; J gene: TRBJ2-2; D gene: .; CDR3 DNA: TGTGCCAGCATCCCTTCCCCCCTAGCGCTGAACACCGGGGAGCTGTTTTTT; CDR3 protein: CASIPSPLALNTGELFF
clone size: .; V gene: TRBV27; J gene: TRBJ2-6; D gene: .; CDR3 DNA: TGTGCCAGCAGTTTTAGCCCGCGGAGGTTCGGGGCTGGGGCCAACGTCCTGACTTTC; CDR3 protein: CASSFSPRRFGAGANVLTF
clone size: once; V gene: TRBV6-5; J gene: TRBJ2-2; D gene: TRBD2; CDR3 DNA: TGTGCCAGCAGACCGGGACTAGCGGGCCAAGGGGAGCTGTTTTTT; CDR3 protein: CASRPGLAGQGELFF
clone size: .; V gene: TRBV7-9; J gene: TRBJ1-1; D gene: TRBD1; CDR3 DNA: TGTGCCAGCAGCGCCTCCGGGACAGGGTTTGAAGCTTTCTTT; CDR3 protein: CASSASGTGFEAFF
clone size: .; V gene: TRBV25-1; J gene: TRBJ1-2; D gene: TRBD1; CDR3 DNA: TGTGCCGGGCGGACAGGGCAGTTTACTGGCTACACCTTC; CDR3 protein: CAGRTGQFTGYTF